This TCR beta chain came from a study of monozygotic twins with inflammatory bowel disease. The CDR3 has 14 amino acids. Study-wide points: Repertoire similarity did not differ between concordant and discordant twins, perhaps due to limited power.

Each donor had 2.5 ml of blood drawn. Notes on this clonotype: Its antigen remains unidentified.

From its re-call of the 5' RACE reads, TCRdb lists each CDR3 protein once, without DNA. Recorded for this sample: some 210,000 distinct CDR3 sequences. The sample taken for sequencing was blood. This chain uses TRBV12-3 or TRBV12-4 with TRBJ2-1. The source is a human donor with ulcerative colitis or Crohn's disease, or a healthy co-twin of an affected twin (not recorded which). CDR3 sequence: CASSWLVTYNEQFF.